This T cell receptor (beta chain) was captured by sequencing in a study of cytomegalovirus exposure and HLA in healthy donors. Study-wide findings and caveats: It was reportedly the case that the classifier diagnosed cytomegalovirus status with high specificity and sensitivity.

The CDR3 loop spans 22 amino acids. A remark on this clone: What it recognizes is unknown.

The PCR had 60 Vbeta and 13 Jbeta primers. The repertoire was sequenced with immunoSEQ multiplex PCR; TCRdb's copy has only in-frame clones and lacks some. Here the sample spans a few hundred thousand clones, around 90% being singletons. The chain links TRBV12-2 to TRBJ1-5; whether TRBD1, the table's D call, matches the DNA was not checked. TRBV12-2 is marked as a pseudogene. This clonotype was sampled from a girl aged 2 to 10 in good health and CMV-seronegative. The sequencing sample was made of PBMCs. CDR3: CASRLGPETPGQVNTPNQPQHF. In DNA, the CDR3 is TGTGCAAGTCGCTTAGGGCCGGAAACCCCGGGACAAGTAAACACCCCCAATCAGCCCCAGCATTTT.